This TCR beta chain stems from a study of neoadjuvant nivolumab and ipilimumab in lung cancer. Study summary: Patients got nivolumab 3 mg/kg on days 1, 15 and 29; combination added ipilimumab 1 mg/kg day 1. Broader study findings: Only a single major-pathologic-response sample was available for clonality analysis. Higher pretherapy blood TCR richness went with higher resected-tumor richness. Only two of four nivolumab-treated tumors gained richness and clonality by surgery.

V lost 6 bases and J 1 base, leaving 9 bases between the germline ends. The CDR3 is 13 residues long. CDR1 and CDR2 from the germline V gene are KGHSH and LQKENI. This clone was observed a single time. Its antigen is not known. Assay: immunoSEQ multiplex PCR; the TCRdb copy retains only in-frame clones and omits some. This repertoire shows 15,000 to 20,000 clones, around three quarters found once; its top ten account for under 9.5%. The material sequenced was tumor tissue, taken after neoadjuvant nivolumab, alone or with ipilimumab, at or shortly before surgery. The J gene is TRBJ1-1, the V gene TRBV18; D is uncertain. This clonotype originated in an adult with non-small cell lung cancer. CDR3 in amino acids: CASSNDKNTEAFF. The CDR3 coding sequence is TGTGCCAGCTCCAACGACAAGAACACTGAAGCTTTCTTT.